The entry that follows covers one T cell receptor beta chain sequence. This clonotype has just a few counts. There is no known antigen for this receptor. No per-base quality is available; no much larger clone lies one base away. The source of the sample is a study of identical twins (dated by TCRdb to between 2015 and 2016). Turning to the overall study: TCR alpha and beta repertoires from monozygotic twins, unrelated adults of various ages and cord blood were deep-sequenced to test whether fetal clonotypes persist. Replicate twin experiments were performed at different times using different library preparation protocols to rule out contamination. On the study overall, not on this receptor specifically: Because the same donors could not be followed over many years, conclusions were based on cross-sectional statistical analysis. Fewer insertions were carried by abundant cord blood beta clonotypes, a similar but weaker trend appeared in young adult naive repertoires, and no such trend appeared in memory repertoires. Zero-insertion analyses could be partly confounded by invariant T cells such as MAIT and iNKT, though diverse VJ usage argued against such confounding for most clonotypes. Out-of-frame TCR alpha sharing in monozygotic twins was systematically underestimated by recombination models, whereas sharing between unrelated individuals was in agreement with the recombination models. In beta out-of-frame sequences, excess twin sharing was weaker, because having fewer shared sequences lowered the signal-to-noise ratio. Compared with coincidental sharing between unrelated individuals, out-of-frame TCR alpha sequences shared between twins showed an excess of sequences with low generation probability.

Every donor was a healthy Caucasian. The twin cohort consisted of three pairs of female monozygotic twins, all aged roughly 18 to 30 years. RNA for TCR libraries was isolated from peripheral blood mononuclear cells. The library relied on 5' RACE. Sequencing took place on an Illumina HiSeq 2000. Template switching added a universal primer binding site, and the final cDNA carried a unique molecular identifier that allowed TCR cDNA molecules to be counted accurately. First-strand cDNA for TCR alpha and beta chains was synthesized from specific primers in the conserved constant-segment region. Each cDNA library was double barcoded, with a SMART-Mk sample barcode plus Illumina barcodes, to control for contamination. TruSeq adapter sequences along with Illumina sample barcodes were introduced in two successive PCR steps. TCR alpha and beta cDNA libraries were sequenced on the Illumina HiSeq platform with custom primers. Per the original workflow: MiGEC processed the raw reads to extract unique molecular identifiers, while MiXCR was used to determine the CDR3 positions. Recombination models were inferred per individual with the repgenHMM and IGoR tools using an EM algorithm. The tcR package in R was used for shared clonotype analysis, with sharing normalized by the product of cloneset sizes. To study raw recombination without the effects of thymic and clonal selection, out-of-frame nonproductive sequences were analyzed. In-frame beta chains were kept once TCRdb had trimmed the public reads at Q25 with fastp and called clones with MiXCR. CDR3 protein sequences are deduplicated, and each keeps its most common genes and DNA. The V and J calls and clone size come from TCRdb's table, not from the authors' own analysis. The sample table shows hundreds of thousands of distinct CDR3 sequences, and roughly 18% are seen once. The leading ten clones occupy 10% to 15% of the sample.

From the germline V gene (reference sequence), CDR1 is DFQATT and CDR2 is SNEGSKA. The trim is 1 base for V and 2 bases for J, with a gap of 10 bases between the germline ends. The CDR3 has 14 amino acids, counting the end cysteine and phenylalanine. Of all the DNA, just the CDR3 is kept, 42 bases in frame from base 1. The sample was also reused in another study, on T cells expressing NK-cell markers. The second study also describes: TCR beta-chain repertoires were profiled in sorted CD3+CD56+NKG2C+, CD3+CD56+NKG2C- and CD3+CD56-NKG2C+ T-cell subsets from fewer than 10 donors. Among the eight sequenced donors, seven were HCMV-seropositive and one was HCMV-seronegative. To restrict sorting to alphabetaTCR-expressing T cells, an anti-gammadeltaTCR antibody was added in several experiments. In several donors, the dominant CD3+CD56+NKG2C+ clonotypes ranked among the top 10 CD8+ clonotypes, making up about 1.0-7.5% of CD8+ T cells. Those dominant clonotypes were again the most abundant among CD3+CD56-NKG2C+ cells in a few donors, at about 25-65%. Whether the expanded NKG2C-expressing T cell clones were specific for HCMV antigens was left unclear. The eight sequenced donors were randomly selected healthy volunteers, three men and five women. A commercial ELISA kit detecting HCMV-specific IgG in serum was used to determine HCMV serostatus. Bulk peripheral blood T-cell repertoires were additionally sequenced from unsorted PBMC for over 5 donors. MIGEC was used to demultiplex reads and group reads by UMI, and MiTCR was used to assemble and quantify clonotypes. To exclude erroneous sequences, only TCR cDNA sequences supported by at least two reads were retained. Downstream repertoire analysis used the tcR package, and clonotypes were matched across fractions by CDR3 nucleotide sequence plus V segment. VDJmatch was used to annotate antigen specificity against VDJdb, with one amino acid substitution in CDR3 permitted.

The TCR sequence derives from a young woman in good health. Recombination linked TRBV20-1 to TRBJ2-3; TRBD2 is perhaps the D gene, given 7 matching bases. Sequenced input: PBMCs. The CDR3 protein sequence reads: CSARVGGPTDTQYF. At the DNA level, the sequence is TGCAGTGCTAGAGTGGGGGGGCCCACAGATACGCAGTATTTT.